Described below is a single T cell receptor (beta chain) sequence and its context. This entry belongs to a study of shared clonotypes between healthy human individuals. A CD45RA-negative memory subset and a CD45RA+ naive subset were separated from the CD4+ cells. The V and J ends lost 6 bases and 3 bases respectively, with 15 bases between them. The CDR3 runs 15 residues. Germline CDR1 MNHEY, CDR2 SVGAGI. Some clones are missing from TCRdb's copy, which holds only in-frame ones; the method was immunoSEQ multiplex PCR. The table has roughly 2.4 million clones, nearly 97% seen once. The rearrangement uses TRBV6-5 and TRBJ2-1; D perhaps matches TRBD1 (6 bases). Sequenced sample: naive CD4+ T cells sorted from blood. Regarding subset: CD45RA+ positively selected. This receptor was taken from a man between 18 and 29 years old in good health. The CDR3 DNA reads TGTGCCAGCAGAACCCGGACAGAAAACTACAATGAGCAGTTCTTC. It encodes CASRTRTENYNEQFF.